Below are 5 T cell receptor beta chains sequenced from a single sample in a study of blood T cell repertoires in COVID-19. TCRdb's table, derived via immunoSEQ multiplex PCR, lists solely in-frame clones and lacks some. The sample includes hundreds of thousands of clones, more than 85% seen only once; the top ten take roughly 3.1%. Sequenced sample: peripheral blood. Every receptor here comes from a human donor in a cohort sampled during active COVID-19.

This chain links TRBV28 with TRBJ2-7; D is uncertain. The CDR3 is 12 residues long. Germline CDR1 reads MDHEN; CDR2 reads SYDVKM. V shed 10 bases and J shed 6 bases, with 16 bases lying between them. The CDR3 protein is CATLDRPREQYF. The CDR3 DNA is TGTGCCACGCTAGACCGTCCCCGCGAGCAGTACTTC.

The J gene is TRBJ2-5, the V gene TRBV2; TRBD2 might be the D (5 bases). Germline-derived CDR1 and CDR2 are SNHLY and FYNNEI. Deletions cut 1 base from V and 5 bases from J, with 11 bases between. The CDR3 length is 14 residues. CDR3 sequence: CASSEVSSRETQYF. The CDR3 region has the DNA TGTGCCAGCAGTGAAGTGTCTAGCAGGGAGACCCAGTACTTC.

The rearrangement joins TRBV11-2 to TRBJ2-1; D perhaps matches TRBD2 (6 bases). The CDR3 totals 16 residues. V was clipped by 4 bases and J by 7 bases, with 20 bases between them. The germline V gene encodes CDR1 SGHAT and CDR2 FQNNGV. The CDR3 spells CASSWGLVRLGNEQFF. CDR3 in DNA: TGTGCCAGCAGCTGGGGACTGGTGCGCTTGGGTAATGAGCAGTTCTTC.

The J gene is TRBJ2-5, the V gene TRBV9; 11 nucleotides align to TRBD2. CDR1 is SGDLS, CDR2 YYNGEE, per germline. The CDR3 has 17 amino acids. J lost 4 bases, V lost 0 bases, and 8 bases had no gene match. CDR3 coding DNA: TGTGCCAGCAGCGTAGTAGGGGTAGCGGGGGGGCGAGAGACCCAGTACTTC. As protein: CASSVVGVAGGRETQYF.

This chain joins TRBV2 and TRBJ2-3; D is uncertain. Germline CDR1 and CDR2: SNHLY and FYNNEI. Trimming stripped 3 bases from V and 2 bases from J, with 6 bases between. This CDR3 is 13 amino acids long. The CDR3 protein is CASSDLFTDTQYF. The CDR3 DNA is TGTGCCAGCAGTGACCTGTTCACAGATACGCAGTATTTT.